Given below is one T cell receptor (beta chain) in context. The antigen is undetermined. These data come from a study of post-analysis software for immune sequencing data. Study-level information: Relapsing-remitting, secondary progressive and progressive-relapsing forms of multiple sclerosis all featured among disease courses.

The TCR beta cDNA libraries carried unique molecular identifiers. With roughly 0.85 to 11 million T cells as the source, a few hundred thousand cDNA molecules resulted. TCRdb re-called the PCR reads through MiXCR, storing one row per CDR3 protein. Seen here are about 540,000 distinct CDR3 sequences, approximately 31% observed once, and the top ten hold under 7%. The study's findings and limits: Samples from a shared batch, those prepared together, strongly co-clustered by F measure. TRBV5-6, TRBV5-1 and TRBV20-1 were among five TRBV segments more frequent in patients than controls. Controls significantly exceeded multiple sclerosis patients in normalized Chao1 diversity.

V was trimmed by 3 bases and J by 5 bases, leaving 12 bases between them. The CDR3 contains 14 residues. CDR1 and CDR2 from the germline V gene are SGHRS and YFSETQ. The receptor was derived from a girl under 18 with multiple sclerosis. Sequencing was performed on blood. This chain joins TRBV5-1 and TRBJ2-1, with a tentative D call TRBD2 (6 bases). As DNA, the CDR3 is TGCGCCAGCAGCTCCCCCCGGAGGGACAATGAGCAGTTCTTC. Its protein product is CASSSPRRDNEQFF.